This note documents a single T cell receptor (beta chain) sequence. Its specificity is not known. The PCR contained 60 Vbeta and 13 Jbeta primers. Methods used by the authors: About 11 million of the 60 million to 80 million unique TCR beta chains counted in a later analysis were shared. Sequencing was performed with immunoSEQ multiplex PCR; in TCRdb, only in-frame clones are kept and a portion is missing. V and J calls and clone size are given by that table; D and trimming were obtained from the DNA. The sample shows roughly 69,000 clones, and 1.5% to 2% sits with its ten largest clones. This sample stems from a study of cytomegalovirus exposure and HLA in healthy donors. The overall study: T cells numbering around 180 million yielded approximately 120 million unique TCR beta sequences in an earlier analysis. Most donors, about 82% of approximately 400 genotyped, fell in the Caucasian-associated ancestry cluster. Findings and limits, study-wide: Researchers reported in a later analysis that a missense DCLRE1C variant was tied to TCR beta V- and J-gene trimming.

Material for sequencing was PBMCs. This clonotype was obtained from a woman aged 25 to 39 in good health and CMV-seronegative.

The chain's CDR3 is CASSPTGLAGSYEQYF. CDR3 nucleotides: TGTGCCAGCTCACCAACGGGACTAGCGGGGTCCTACGAGCAGTACTTC. This sequence joins TRBV18 and TRBJ2-7, with 13 bases matching TRBD2. The CDR3 is 16 amino acids. V lost 2 bases, J lost 1 base, and 2 bases stayed unmatched. The germline CDR1 and CDR2 sequences are KGHSH and LQKENI.